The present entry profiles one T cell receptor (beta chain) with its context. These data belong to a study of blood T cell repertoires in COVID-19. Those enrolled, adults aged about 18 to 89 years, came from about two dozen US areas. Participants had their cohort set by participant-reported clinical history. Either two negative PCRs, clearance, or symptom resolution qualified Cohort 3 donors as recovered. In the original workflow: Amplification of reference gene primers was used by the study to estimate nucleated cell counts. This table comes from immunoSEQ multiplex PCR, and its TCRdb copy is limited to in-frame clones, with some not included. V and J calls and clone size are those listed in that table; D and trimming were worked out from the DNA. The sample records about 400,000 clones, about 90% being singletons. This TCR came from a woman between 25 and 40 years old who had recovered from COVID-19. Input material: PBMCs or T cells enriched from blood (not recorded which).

The CDR3 nucleotides are TGTGCCATCAGTGAGTCGATAGCGGGGGCGAAGGATAGCAATCAGCCCCAGCATTTT. It codes for CAISESIAGAKDSNQPQHF. The chain couples TRBV10-3 to TRBJ1-5, with a possible D match to TRBD1 (6 bases). CDR1 and CDR2 from the germline V gene are ENHRY and SYGVKD. This CDR3 spans 19 amino acids. V was clipped by 0 bases and J by 0 bases, with 18 bases between them.